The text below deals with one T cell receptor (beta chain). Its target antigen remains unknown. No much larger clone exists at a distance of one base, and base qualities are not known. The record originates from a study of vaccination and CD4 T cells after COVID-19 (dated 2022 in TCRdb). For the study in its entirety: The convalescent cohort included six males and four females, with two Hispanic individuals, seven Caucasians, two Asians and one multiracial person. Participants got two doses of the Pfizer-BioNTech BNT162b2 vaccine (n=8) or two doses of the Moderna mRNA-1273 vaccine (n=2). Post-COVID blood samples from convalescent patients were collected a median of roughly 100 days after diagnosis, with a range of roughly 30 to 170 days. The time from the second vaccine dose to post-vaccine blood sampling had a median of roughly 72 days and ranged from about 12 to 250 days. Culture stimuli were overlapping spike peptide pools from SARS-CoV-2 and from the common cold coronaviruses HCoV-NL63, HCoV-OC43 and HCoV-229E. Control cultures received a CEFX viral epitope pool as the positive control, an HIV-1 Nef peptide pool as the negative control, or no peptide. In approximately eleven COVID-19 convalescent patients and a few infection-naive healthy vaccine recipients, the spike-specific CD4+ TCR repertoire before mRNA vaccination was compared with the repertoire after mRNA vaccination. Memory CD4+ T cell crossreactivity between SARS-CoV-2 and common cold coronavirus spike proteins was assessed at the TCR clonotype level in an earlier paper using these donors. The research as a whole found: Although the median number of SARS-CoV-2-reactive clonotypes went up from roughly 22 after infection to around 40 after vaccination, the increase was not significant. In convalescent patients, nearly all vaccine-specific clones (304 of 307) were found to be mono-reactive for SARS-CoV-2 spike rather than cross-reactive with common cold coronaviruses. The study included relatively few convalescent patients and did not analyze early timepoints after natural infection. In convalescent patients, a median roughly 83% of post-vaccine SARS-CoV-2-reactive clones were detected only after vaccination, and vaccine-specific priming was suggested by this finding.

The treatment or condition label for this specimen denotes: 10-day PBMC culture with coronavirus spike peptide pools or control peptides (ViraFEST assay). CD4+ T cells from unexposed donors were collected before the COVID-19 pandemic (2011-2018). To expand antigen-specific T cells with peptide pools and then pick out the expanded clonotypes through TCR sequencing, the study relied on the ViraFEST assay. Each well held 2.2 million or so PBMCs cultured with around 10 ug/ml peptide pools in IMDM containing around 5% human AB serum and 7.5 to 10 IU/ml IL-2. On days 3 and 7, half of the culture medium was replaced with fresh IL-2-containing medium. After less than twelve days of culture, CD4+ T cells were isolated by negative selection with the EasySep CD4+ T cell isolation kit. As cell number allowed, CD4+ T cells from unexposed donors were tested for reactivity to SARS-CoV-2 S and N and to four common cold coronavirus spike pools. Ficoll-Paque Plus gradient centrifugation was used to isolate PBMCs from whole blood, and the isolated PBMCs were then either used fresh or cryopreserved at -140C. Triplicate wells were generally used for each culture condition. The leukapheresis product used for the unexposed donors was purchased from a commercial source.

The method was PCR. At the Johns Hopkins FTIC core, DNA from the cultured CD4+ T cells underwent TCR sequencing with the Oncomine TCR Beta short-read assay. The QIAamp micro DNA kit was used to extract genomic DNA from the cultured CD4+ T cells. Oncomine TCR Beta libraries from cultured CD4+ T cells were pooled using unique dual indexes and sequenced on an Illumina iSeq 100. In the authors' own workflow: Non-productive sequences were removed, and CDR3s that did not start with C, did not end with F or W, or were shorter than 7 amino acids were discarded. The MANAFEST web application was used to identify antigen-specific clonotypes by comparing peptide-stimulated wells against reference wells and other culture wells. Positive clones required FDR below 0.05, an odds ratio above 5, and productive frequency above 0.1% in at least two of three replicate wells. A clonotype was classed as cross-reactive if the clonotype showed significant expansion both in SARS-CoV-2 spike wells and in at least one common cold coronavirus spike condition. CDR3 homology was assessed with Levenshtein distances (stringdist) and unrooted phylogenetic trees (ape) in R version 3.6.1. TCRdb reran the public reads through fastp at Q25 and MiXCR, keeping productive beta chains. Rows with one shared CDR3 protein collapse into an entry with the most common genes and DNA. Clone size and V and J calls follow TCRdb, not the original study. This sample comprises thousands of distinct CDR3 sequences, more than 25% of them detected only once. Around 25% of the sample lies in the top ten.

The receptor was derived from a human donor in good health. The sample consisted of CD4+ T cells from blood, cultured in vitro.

The CDR3 is CASSLELAGETQYF. Read as DNA, the sequence is TGTGCCAGCAGCTTAGAACTAGCGGGAGAGACCCAGTACTTC. Here the chain combines TRBV7-8 and TRBJ2-5, with 9 central nucleotides matching TRBD2. Spanning cysteine to phenylalanine, the CDR3 consists of 14 amino acids. Just CDR3 DNA is preserved here, 42 bases in frame from base 1. CDR1 SGHVS and CDR2 FQNEAQ were looked up in the germline V gene. After removal of 1 base from V and 4 bases from J, the junction retains 1 base not matched to a gene.